Listed below are T cell receptor beta chains from one sample, sequenced in a study of blood T cell repertoires in COVID-19. Here immunoSEQ multiplex PCR was the method, and the copy in TCRdb shows in-frame clones only, minus some. The sample has 150,000 to 200,000 clones, about 88% seen once; the top ten hold 0.99%. Sequenced sample: peripheral blood. The receptors shown here come from a man younger than 35 with acute or convalescent COVID-19. CDR3s include the opening cysteine and the closing phenylalanine or tryptophan. The D gene is left open where the match is weak. The size of a clone is reported for some rows only, either as once, few or many, or as a class for expanded clones.

d_call	v_call	j_call	clone_size	cdr3_nt	cdr3_aa
.	TRBV9	TRBJ2-2	.	TGTGCCAGCAGCGGACAGTGGACCGGGGAGCTGTTTTTT	CASSGQWTGELFF
TRBD1	TRBV28	TRBJ1-2	.	TGTGCCACCCGCCGGGACAGCAACTATGGCTACACCTTC	CATRRDSNYGYTF
TRBD2	TRBV19	TRBJ2-7	.	TGTGCCAGTAGTCCGCGGGGGGGCCTATCCTACGAGCAGTACTTC	CASSPRGGLSYEQYF
TRBD1	TRBV5-6	TRBJ1-2	.	TGTGCCAGCAGCGCGGGACAGCCATCTAACTATGGCTACACCTTC	CASSAGQPSNYGYTF
.	TRBV29-1	TRBJ2-5	.	TGCAGCGTTGAACGCGGGGTCCCGGGAAGGGGCCAGTACTTC	CSVERGVPGRGQYF
TRBD1	TRBV7-9	TRBJ1-5	many	TGTGCCAGCAGCTTAGCGCACAGGGGGCAGTCACAGCCCCAGCATTTT	CASSLAHRGQSQPQHF
TRBD1	TRBV28	TRBJ1-1	.	TGTGCCAGCAGTTTGGACAGGGCGAGCCGGGCTTTCTTT	CASSLDRASRAFF
.	TRBV2	TRBJ1-4	.	TGTGCCAGCCGCCGCCGGTATAATGAAAAACTGTTTTTT	CASRRRYNEKLFF
TRBD2	TRBV7-9	TRBJ2-1	.	TGTGCCAGCAGCTCTACTAGCGCAGACTACAATGAGCAGTTCTTC	CASSSTSADYNEQFF
TRBD1	TRBV23-1	TRBJ2-7	.	TGCGCCAGCAGTCAAACAGGGGGCGTAAAGTTTTGCGAGCAGTACTTC	CASSQTGGVKFCEQYF
.	TRBV3-1/TRBV3-2	TRBJ1-1	.	TGTGCCAGCAGCCTACAGGGAATGAACACTGAAGCTTTCTTT	CASSLQGMNTEAFF
.	TRBV5-1	TRBJ1-6	.	TGCGCCAGCAGCTTGAATGAGAATTCACCCCTCCACTTT	CASSLNENSPLHF
.	TRBV15	TRBJ1-3	.	TGTGCCACCAGCAGATCTTTGACAGCGCTTTCTGGAAACACCATATATTTT	CATSRSLTALSGNTIYF
TRBD2	TRBV14	TRBJ2-1	.	TGTGCCAGCAGCCCGAGCGGGGGGGCTCATGAGCAGTTCTTC	CASSPSGGAHEQFF
.	TRBV11-2	TRBJ2-1	.	TGTGCCAGCAGCTTAGTAACAGGTTTCGATGAGCAGTTCTTC	CASSLVTGFDEQFF
.	TRBV7-8	TRBJ2-6	.	TGTGCCAGCAGCCACCGGGGGAGGGGGGCCAACGTCCTGACTTTC	CASSHRGRGANVLTF
.	TRBV3-1/TRBV3-2	TRBJ1-3	.	TGTGCCAGCAGCCAAGATTCGGGAAACACCATATATTTT	CASSQDSGNTIYF
TRBD2	TRBV24-1	TRBJ2-5	.	TGTGCCACCAGTGACCCCTCGGGACTAGCGGGGGGGGTAGAGACCCAGTACTTC	CATSDPSGLAGGVETQYF
TRBD1	TRBV7-2	TRBJ2-5	.	TGTGCCAGCAGCCAAACGACAGGGGGAAAGACCCAGTACTTC	CASSQTTGGKTQYF
.	TRBV7-3	TRBJ2-3	.	TGTGCCAGCAGCTTACCGGGCCGGGGGACAGATACGCAGTATTTT	CASSLPGRGTDTQYF
TRBD1	TRBV9	TRBJ2-3	few	TGTGCCAGCAGCGCGGGGACAGGGGTTATTGCAGATACGCAGTATTTT	CASSAGTGVIADTQYF
TRBD1	TRBV5-1	TRBJ2-1	.	TGCGCCAGCAGCCCCTCAATCCCGGACAGGGGTGTCTACAATGAGCAGTTCTTC	CASSPSIPDRGVYNEQFF
TRBD1	TRBV9	TRBJ1-3	once	TGTGCCAGCAGCCCGGCAGGGGGATCTGGAAACACCATATATTTT	CASSPAGGSGNTIYF
.	TRBV7-3	TRBJ2-3	.	TGTGCCAGCAGCTCATCGACCGACAGTCTCAGCGCAGATACGCAGTATTTT	CASSSSTDSLSADTQYF
TRBD2	TRBV6-1	TRBJ2-5	.	TGTGCCAGCAGTGAAGAAGGACTAGCGGGGGAGACCCAGTACTTC	CASSEEGLAGETQYF
.	TRBV6-1	TRBJ2-5	.	TGTGCCAGCAGTGAAAGTTGGGAGCCCGAGACCCAGTACTTC	CASSESWEPETQYF
.	TRBV9	TRBJ2-6	.	TGTGCCAGCAGCGCCGACAGCTTAGGGGCCAACGTCCTGACTTTC	CASSADSLGANVLTF
TRBD1	TRBV7-9	TRBJ2-1	.	TGTGCCAGCAGCTTAGGGTTCGGGACAGGGTTTCATGAGCAGTTCTTC	CASSLGFGTGFHEQFF
.	TRBV19	TRBJ2-2	.	TGTGCCAGTAGTATTTCTAGGTCCCGGACCGGGGAGCTGTTTTTT	CASSISRSRTGELFF
.	TRBV5-1	TRBJ1-2	few	TGCGCCAGCAGCTTGACGGACAGATTTAACTATGGCTACACCTTC	CASSLTDRFNYGYTF
.	TRBV6-5	TRBJ1-2	.	TGTGCCAGCAATCCTTACACACGACAAAACTATGGCTACACCTTC	CASNPYTRQNYGYTF
.	TRBV6-5	TRBJ2-3	.	TGTGCCAGCAGTCCGACAGCAGATACGCAGTATTTT	CASSPTADTQYF
.	TRBV5-5	TRBJ1-6	.	TGTGCCAGCGGCCTCGGGGGCTCCTATAATTCACCCCTCCACTTT	CASGLGGSYNSPLHF
TRBD1	TRBV30	TRBJ1-1	.	TGTGCCTGGAGTGGGGCAGGGACAGGGATTACTGAAGCTTTCTTT	CAWSGAGTGITEAFF
.	TRBV5-1	TRBJ2-2	.	TGCGCCAGCACCCCCGGGGTTGGGGACACCGGGGAGCTGTTTTTT	CASTPGVGDTGELFF
.	TRBV13	TRBJ1-2	.	TGTGCCAGCAGCTTGAGAGGGAACTATGGCTACACCTTC	CASSLRGNYGYTF
TRBD1	TRBV30	TRBJ2-7	.	TGTGCCTGGGGGGACAGAGCCTACGAGCAGTACTTC	CAWGDRAYEQYF
.	TRBV28	TRBJ2-1	once	TGTGCCAGCAGTTTACAAGGGGGCGGGATAAATGAGCAGTTCTTC	CASSLQGGGINEQFF
TRBD2	TRBV5-4	TRBJ2-2	.	TGTGCCAGCAGCCCAAGACTAGCGAGCACCGGGGAGCTGTTTTTT	CASSPRLASTGELFF
.	TRBV18	TRBJ1-5	.	TGTGCCAGCTCCCCTCGGGAGGGTGTGGATAGCAATCAGCCCCAGCATTTT	CASSPREGVDSNQPQHF
TRBD1	TRBV7-9	TRBJ1-2	.	TGTGCCAGCAGCTCCCGGGACAGGATCTATTTGGGCTACACCTTC	CASSSRDRIYLGYTF
.	TRBV10-1	TRBJ2-5	once	TGCGCCAGCAGTGCCGGGACTTGGGAGACCCAGTACTTC	CASSAGTWETQYF
.	TRBV7-3	TRBJ2-3	.	TGTGCCAGCAGCTTAGGTGCGGGGGCGAGCGATACGCAGTATTTT	CASSLGAGASDTQYF
.	TRBV28	TRBJ1-5	.	TGTGCCAGCAGTTTAACTAAAGTCCCTAATAGCAATCAGCCCCAGCATTTT	CASSLTKVPNSNQPQHF
.	TRBV6-2/TRBV6-3	TRBJ1-1	few	TGTGCCAGCAGCTCCGGACAGTTTAACACTGAAGCTTTCTTT	CASSSGQFNTEAFF
TRBD1	TRBV28	TRBJ1-5	.	TGTGCCAGCAGTCTACGGACAGGGATCAGCCCCCAGCATTTT	CASSLRTGISPQHF
TRBD1	TRBV28	TRBJ1-1	.	TGTGCCAGCAGTTTAAGGGGACAGGGCTCTGAAGCTTTCTTT	CASSLRGQGSEAFF
TRBD1	TRBV19	TRBJ1-2	.	TGTGCCAGTAGTATAAGTGGACAGGGGTGGCATGGCTACACCTTC	CASSISGQGWHGYTF
.	TRBV7-3	TRBJ2-6	once	TGTGCCAGCAGCTCTACCGGCGCGGCCTCTGGGGCCAACGTCCTGACTTTC	CASSSTGAASGANVLTF
.	TRBV6-1	TRBJ1-4	.	TGTGCCAGCAGTGAGGGGACTCTGAGTAATGAAAAACTGTTTTTT	CASSEGTLSNEKLFF
.	TRBV12-3/TRBV12-4	TRBJ2-5	.	TGTGCCAGCAGTTTGTCGGGAGAGACCCAGTACTTC	CASSLSGETQYF
.	TRBV28	TRBJ2-6	.	TGTGCCAGCAGTACCAGCTCTGGGGCCAACGTCCTGACTTTC	CASSTSSGANVLTF
TRBD2	TRBV9	TRBJ2-3	.	TGTGCCAGCAGCGAAGGGCTAGCGGGGACCTTCACAGATACGCAGTATTTT	CASSEGLAGTFTDTQYF
.	TRBV18	TRBJ2-2	.	TGTGCCAGCTCCGCGGTGAACACCGGGGAGCTGTTTTTT	CASSAVNTGELFF
.	TRBV5-4	TRBJ1-2	.	TGTGCCAGCACCCAAGGAGCCTATGGCTACACCTTC	CASTQGAYGYTF
.	TRBV5-4	TRBJ1-2	.	TGTGCCAGCAGCTTGGCCAAGGGGTGGAGGGACTCCTATGGCTACACCTTC	CASSLAKGWRDSYGYTF
TRBD2	TRBV7-2	TRBJ2-1	.	TGTGCCAGCAGTAGCGGGTTGAGTAGCGGGGTTCAGTTCTTC	CASSSGLSSGVQFF
.	TRBV19	TRBJ1-1	.	TGTGCCAGTAGTAAGACGGGATCCCTGAACACTGAAGCTTTCTTT	CASSKTGSLNTEAFF